These 21 T cell receptor beta chains came from one sample sequenced in a study of breast tumors, draining lymph nodes, adjacent tissues. TCRdb re-derived calls from the multiplex PCR reads in MiXCR, one entry per CDR3 protein. The profile covers approximately 28,000 distinct CDR3 sequences, with 60% to 80% appearing a single time and 15% to 20% taken by the ten largest. What was sequenced was breast tumor tissue. These receptors were taken from a female donor with breast cancer. Some clones in this sample may be carry-over from other donors' samples.

The chain joins TRBV20-1 to TRBJ2-2; the D is unclear. Trimming pared 3 bases from V and 6 bases from J, leaving 14 bases between. Germline V CDR1 and CDR2: DFQATT, SNEGSKA (reference sequence). This CDR3 spans 14 amino acids. As DNA, the CDR3 is TGCAGTGCTAGGCCTGGACGGTTCGCCGGGGAGCTGTTTTTT. Encoded protein: CSARPGRFAGELFF.

This clonotype has ten or more counts. In this CDR3 the conserved last residue, phenylalanine or tryptophan, is missing, so a read error is likely. This rearrangement joins TRBV24-1 to TRBJ2-7, with D unclear. V was shortened by 7 bases and J by 2 bases, with 8 bases between the two germline ends. Germline CDR1 reads KGHDR; CDR2 reads SFDVKD. The CDR3 covers 12 residues. The CDR3 protein is CATSQSPYEQYL. CDR3 nucleotide sequence: TGTGCCACCAGCCAGAGCCCCTACGAGCAGTACCTC.

The rearrangement joins TRBV5-4 to TRBJ2-1, with 7 bases fitting TRBD1. Germline V gene data show CDR1 as SGHNT and CDR2 as YYREEE (reference sequence). This CDR3 has 13 amino acids. Trimming cost V 2 bases and J 8 bases; bases outside gene matches: 4. CDR3 in amino acids: CASSFDRVDEQFF. The CDR3 bases are TGTGCCAGCAGCTTTGACAGGGTAGATGAGCAGTTCTTC. Looking up the rest from reference TRBV5-4 and TRBJ2-1 gives the full variable domain: ETGVTQSPTHLIKTRGQQVTLRCSSQSGHNTVSWYQQALGQGPQFIFQYYREEENGRGNFPPRFSGLQFPNYSSELNVNALELDDSALYLCASSFDRVDEQFFGPGTRLTVL.

The DNA of the CDR3 is TGTGCCAGCAGCTTAGCTGGGGCAGTAAACTATGGCTACACCTTC. Translated: CASSLAGAVNYGYTF. This chain links TRBV7-9 with TRBJ1-2; D perhaps matches TRBD1 (5 bases). The CDR3 has 15 residues. Germline V gives CDR1 SEHNR, CDR2 FQNEAQ (reference sequence). V was shortened by 0 bases and J by 2 bases, with 10 bases between the two germline ends.

This clonotype appeared many times. In this CDR3 the conserved last residue, phenylalanine or tryptophan, is missing, so a read error is likely. The DNA is left out, because the CDR3 cannot be placed on it with certainty; the CDR3 is given as TCRdb lists it. The chain couples TRBV15 to TRBJ1-4. The germline gives CDR1 LNHNV, CDR2 YYDKDF (reference sequence). From its first to its last residue, the CDR3 has 9 amino acids. This CDR3 is CATSRMGTS.

The chain employs TRBV7-2 and TRBJ1-6; the D gene is possibly TRBD1 (6 bases). The CDR3 is 16 residues long. V was shortened by 6 bases and J by 5 bases, with 17 bases between the two germline ends. Germline loops: CDR1 SGHTA, CDR2 FQGNSA. CDR3 protein: CASRTSGVQNNSPLHF. DNA of the CDR3: TGTGCCAGCAGAACTTCAGGGGTGCAAAATAATTCACCCCTCCACTTT.

The rearrangement joins TRBV19 to TRBJ2-7; D not resolved. Trimming shortened V by 2 bases and J by 5 bases, and 13 bases separated the two germline ends. The CDR3 covers 14 residues. CDR1 LNHDA and CDR2 SQIVND come from the germline V gene (reference sequence). The CDR3 nucleotides read TGTGCCAGTAGTATATGGATCTCAGACGACGAGCAGTACTTC. This translates into CASSIWISDDEQYF.

This clonotype was recorded at least ten times. A clone one base away is much larger, so this may be a read error. V usage is TRBV5-8 and J usage is TRBJ2-7; D uncertain. The V and J ends lost 0 bases and 2 bases respectively, with 15 bases between them. The CDR3 has 16 amino acids. Germline V gene data show CDR1 as SGHTS and CDR2 as YDEGEE. CDR3 sequence: CASSLGAATATYEQYF. CDR3 nucleotide sequence: TGTGCCAGCAGCTTGGGAGCCGCGACGGCCACCTACGAGCAGTACTTC.

This chain uses TRBV2 with TRBJ2-1; perhaps TRBD2 as D (5 bases). This CDR3 comprises 15 residues. Trimming shortened V by 0 bases and J by 2 bases, and 8 bases separated the two germline ends. Germline V CDR1 and CDR2: SNHLY, FYNNEI. This CDR3 reads CASSEASGPYNEQFF. The CDR3 DNA is TGTGCCAGCAGTGAAGCAAGCGGACCCTACAATGAGCAGTTCTTC.

This chain uses TRBV29-1 with TRBJ1-2; no firm D call. Trimming stripped 7 bases from V and 4 bases from J, with 13 bases between. Germline V CDR1 and CDR2: SQVTM, ANQGSEA. This CDR3 region has 12 residues. The CDR3 coding sequence is TGCAGCGCCACCAGTCTTGGCTATGGCTACACCTTC. This sequence encodes CSATSLGYGYTF.

This chain connects TRBV7-9 to TRBJ1-2; a possible D gene is TRBD1 (6 bases). The V gene's germline CDR1 is SEHNR and CDR2 FQNEAQ (reference sequence). With 3 bases removed from V and 8 bases from J, the gap between germline ends came to 13 bases. The CDR3 has 13 residues. The CDR3 DNA follows: TGTGCCAGCAGCTTTGGGCAGGGGAAAGGCTACACCTTC. This encodes CASSFGQGKGYTF.

The chain joins TRBV6-4 to TRBJ1-5, with D perhaps matching TRBD1 (6 bases). Between the trimmed V and J ends, which lost 5 bases and 4 bases, there was a span of 9 bases. The CDR3 spans 13 residues. The germline V gene has CDR1 MRHNA and CDR2 SNTAGT. DNA for the CDR3: TGTGCCAGCAGTTACGACAGGAATCAGCCCCAGCATTTT. Protein product: CASSYDRNQPQHF.

This clonotype was counted ten times or more. The chain couples TRBV3-1 to TRBJ2-7; the D is unclear. The CDR3 is 14 residues long. CDR1 and CDR2 (germline): LGHDT, YNNKEL (reference sequence). Trimming stripped 4 bases from V and 4 bases from J, with 14 bases between. The CDR3 reads CASSPMWGLYEQYF. The CDR3 DNA reads as TGTGCCAGCAGCCCCATGTGGGGTTTGTACGAGCAGTACTTC.

A few counts support this clonotype. This sequence joins TRBV11-2 and TRBJ1-1; possible D gene TRBD1, 5 bases. The germline CDR1 and CDR2 sequences are SGHAT and FQNNGV. There are 17 residues in the CDR3. The V and J ends lost 5 bases and 1 base respectively, with 20 bases between them. The CDR3 here is CASSRRERSGWNTEAFF. The CDR3 DNA is TGTGCCAGCAGCCGACGGGAGCGGTCAGGGTGGAACACTGAAGCTTTCTTT. Variable domain in full (rest from reference TRBV11-2 and TRBJ1-1): EAGVAQSPRYKIIEKRQSVAFWCNPISGHATLYWYQQILGQGPKLLIQFQNNGVVDDSQLPKDRFSAERLKGVDSTLKIQPAKLEDSAVYLCASSRRERSGWNTEAFFGQGTRLTVV.

This clonotype is deemed medium-sized (0.01 to 0.1%). This chain uses TRBV2 with TRBJ2-1; a possible D gene is TRBD1 (6 bases). Germline lookup yields CDR1 SNHLY and CDR2 FYNNEI. The CDR3 runs to 15 residues. The germline V and J ends were trimmed by 5 bases and 0 bases, with 11 bases remaining between them. The CDR3 loop is CASSLDRSSYNEQFF. The CDR3 bases are TGTGCCAGCAGTTTAGACAGGAGCTCCTACAATGAGCAGTTCTTC.

J is TRBJ2-7 and V is TRBV20-1; 7 nucleotides match TRBD2. The V segment lost 8 bases and the J segment 5 bases; nucleotides outside the gene matches: 12. The CDR3 extends over 13 amino acids. CDR1 is DFQATT, CDR2 SNEGSKA, per germline (reference sequence). The CDR3 is CSSFGGGDHEQYF. The CDR3 DNA follows: TGCAGTTCCTTCGGGGGAGGGGACCACGAGCAGTACTTC.

The chain links TRBV29-1 to TRBJ2-3; 15 positions agree with TRBD2. Trimming removed 6 bases from V and 1 base from J; junction bases left unmatched: 14. There are 19 residues in the CDR3. Germline V lookup: CDR1 SQVTM, CDR2 ANQGSEA. The CDR3: CSVGSPGTSGGRGTDTQYF. The CDR3 nucleotides are TGCAGCGTCGGTAGTCCCGGGACTAGCGGGGGGAGAGGCACAGATACGCAGTATTTT.

V gene TRBV5-5 combines with J gene TRBJ2-5, with D possibly matching TRBD2 (5 bases). Per the germline V gene, CDR1 is SGHKS and CDR2 is YYEKEE (reference sequence). V was shortened by 4 bases and J by 3 bases, with 13 bases between the two germline ends. This CDR3 contains 14 residues. The chain's CDR3 is CASSLRTDEETQYF. The DNA of the CDR3 is TGTGCCAGCAGCCTAAGGACTGACGAAGAGACCCAGTACTTC.

This chain uses TRBV28 with TRBJ1-2; 9 bases line up with TRBD1. The CDR3 sequence is 15 residues long. The germline V gene encodes CDR1 MDHEN and CDR2 SYDVKM. With 5 bases clipped from V and 4 bases from J, the junction kept 8 bases outside the gene matches. CDR3 bases: TGTGCCAGCAGTCAAGGGGGACAGGGCTTCTATGGCTACACCTTC. It encodes CASSQGGQGFYGYTF.

This chain joins TRBV6-4 and TRBJ2-1, with TRBD1 identical over 7 bases. CDR3 length: 13 residues. The V gene's germline CDR1 is MRHNA and CDR2 SNTAGT. The V and J ends lost 3 bases and 5 bases, in that order; junction bases with no gene match: 1. The CDR3 spells CASSEGTDNEQFF. The CDR3 nucleotides are TGTGCCAGCAGTGAGGGGACAGACAATGAGCAGTTCTTC.

The chain carries TRBV7-3 and TRBJ2-3, with TRBD2 matching 7 bases. V was clipped by 6 bases and J by 2 bases; unmatched bases: 8. Germline CDR1 reads SGHTA; CDR2 reads FQGTGA. This CDR3 spans 15 amino acids. CDR3 sequence reads: CASRSGGTSTDTQYF. CDR3 in DNA: TGTGCCAGCAGGTCCGGGGGGACCTCCACAGATACGCAGTATTTT.